This T cell receptor (beta chain) derives from a study of OX40 agonist ivuxolimab in advanced cancers. Across the study: The dose-escalation cohort was approximately 80% male, with a mean age of about 58 years, ranging roughly 20 to 80.

Study-level points and caveats: Dosing at 0.1 to 3.0 mg/kg was accompanied by clonal expansion of CD4+ and CD8+ blood T cells by week 6. There were, on average, more expanded clones in CD8+ T cells than in CD4+. Among the lowest peripheral clonal expansion occurred in 0.1-3.0 mg/kg partial responders.

With regard to this clone: Its antigen is unknown.

V lost 4 bases to trimming and J lost 5 bases; unmatched junction nucleotides: 15. The CDR3 extends over 17 amino acids. The V gene's germline CDR1 is SGHDN and CDR2 FVKESK. Repertoires were generated with immunoSEQ multiplex PCR, while TCRdb's copy carries only in-frame clones and drops some. The repertoire holds roughly 70,000 clones, with approximately 78% as singletons. Sample: CD4+ or CD8+ T cells sorted from blood, taken in a trial of the OX40 agonist ivuxolimab. This receptor was taken from an adult with an advanced solid tumor such as melanoma, head and neck, liver or kidney cancer. The chain links TRBV14 to TRBJ1-1; the match to TRBD1 covers 8 bases. The chain's CDR3 is CASSRLAGQDLRTEAFF. The CDR3 region has the DNA TGTGCCAGCAGCCGATTGGCGGGACAGGATCTTCGAACTGAAGCTTTCTTT.